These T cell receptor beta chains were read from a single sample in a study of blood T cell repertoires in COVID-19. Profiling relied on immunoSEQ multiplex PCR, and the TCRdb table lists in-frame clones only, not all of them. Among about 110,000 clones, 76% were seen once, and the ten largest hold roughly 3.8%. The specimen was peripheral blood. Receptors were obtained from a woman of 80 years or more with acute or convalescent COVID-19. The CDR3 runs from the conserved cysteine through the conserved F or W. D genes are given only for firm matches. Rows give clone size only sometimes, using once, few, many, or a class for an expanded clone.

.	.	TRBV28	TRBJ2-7	TGTGCCAGCAGTTCCTACAGGGCCGAGCAGTACTTC	CASSSYRAEQYF
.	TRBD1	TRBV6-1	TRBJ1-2	TGTGCCAGCAGTGGACAGGGGGTTAGATCTAACTATGGCTACACCTTC	CASSGQGVRSNYGYTF
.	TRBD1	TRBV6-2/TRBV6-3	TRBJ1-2	TGTGCCAGCAGTTACTCGACAGGGGGCGGCTATGGCTACACCTTC	CASSYSTGGGYGYTF
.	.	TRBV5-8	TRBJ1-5	TGTGCCAGCAGCTCTGAACGAAACCGCCCGACTCCGTCCCAGCATTTT	CASSSERNRPTPSQHF
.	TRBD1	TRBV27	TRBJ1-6	TGTGCCAGCAGTTTCTGGACAGGGTCGAGCTCCTATAATTCACCCCTCCACTTT	CASSFWTGSSSYNSPLHF
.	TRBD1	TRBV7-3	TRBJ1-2	TGTGCCAGCAGCTTGGGACAGGGTGTAGAAGGCTACACCTTC	CASSLGQGVEGYTF
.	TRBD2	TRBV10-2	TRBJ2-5	TGCGCCAGCAGTGAAACCGGGAGGACGGAGACCCAGTACTTC	CASSETGRTETQYF
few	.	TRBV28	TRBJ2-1	TGTGCCAGCAGTACCACTAGTATAGAGCAGTTCTTC	CASSTTSIEQFF
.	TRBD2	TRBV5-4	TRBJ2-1	TGTGCCATACGACTAGCGGGAGTTGTTGAGCAGTTCTTC	CAIRLAGVVEQFF
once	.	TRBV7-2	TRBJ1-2	TGTGCCAGCAGCTTGGCGGGATTTAACTATGGCTACACCTTC	CASSLAGFNYGYTF
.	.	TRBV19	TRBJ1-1	TGTGCCAGTAGTATCGGGGGGGCAGGGGCTAACACTGAAGCTTTCTTT	CASSIGGAGANTEAFF
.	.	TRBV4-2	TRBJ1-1	TGTGCCAGCAGTCCACAGGGACCTACGCCCGGCACTGAAGCTTTCTTT	CASSPQGPTPGTEAFF
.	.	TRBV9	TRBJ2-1	TGTGCCAGCAGCGTGGAGGGTGAGCAGTTCTTC	CASSVEGEQFF
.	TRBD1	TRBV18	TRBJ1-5	TGTGCCAGCTCATACGGACAGGTTGGAGATCAGCCCCAGCATTTT	CASSYGQVGDQPQHF
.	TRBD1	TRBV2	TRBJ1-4	TGTGCCAGTGCAGGGGGCGACGAAGAAAAACTGTTTTTT	CASAGGDEEKLFF
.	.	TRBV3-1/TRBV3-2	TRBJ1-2	TGTGCCAGCAGCCAATCCGGGGGTGGGTATGGCTACACCTTC	CASSQSGGGYGYTF
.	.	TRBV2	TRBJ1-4	TGTGCCAGCAACGGCAGACCAGGGGAAAAACTGTTTTTT	CASNGRPGEKLFF
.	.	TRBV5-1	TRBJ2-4	TGCGCCAGCAGCTTGGCTGGGGAGGAGGACATTCAGTACTTC	CASSLAGEEDIQYF
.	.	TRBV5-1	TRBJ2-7	TGCGCCAGCAGCTTCGGTCTTACAGCGGGCGGGGACTACGAGCAGTACTTC	CASSFGLTAGGDYEQYF
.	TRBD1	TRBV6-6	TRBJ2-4	TGTGCCAGCAGCGCAGACAGGGGTAACATTCAGTACTTC	CASSADRGNIQYF
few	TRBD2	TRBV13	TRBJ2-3	TGTGCCAGCAGCCCGTTCGGGACTAGCGGGAGTACAGATACGCAGTATTTT	CASSPFGTSGSTDTQYF
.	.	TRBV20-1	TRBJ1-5	TGCAGTGCTAGTGGTTCAATTCAGCCCCAGCATTTT	CSASGSIQPQHF